This TCR beta chain was found in a study of shared clonotypes between healthy human individuals. The repertoire was sequenced with immunoSEQ multiplex PCR; TCRdb's copy has only in-frame clones and lacks some. The profile shows millions of clones, approximately 94% of them singletons. Germline CDR1 is ENHRY and CDR2 is SYGVKD. V was pared by 2 bases and J by 7 bases, with 9 bases between. The CDR3 is 14 amino acids. The naive CD8 fraction comprised CD45RO-negative cells positively selected for CCR7 and excluded terminally differentiated effector memory CD45RA+ cells. The study drew its donors from healthy HIV-negative adults without recent acute infections or vaccinations.

The sequencing sample was made of naive CD8+ T cells sorted from blood. The clonotype originates from a man aged 18 to 30 in good health. This chain uses TRBV10-3 with TRBJ1-6; D gene unclear. CDR3 amino acids: CAISEGIPNSPLHF. For the CDR3, the DNA is TGTGCCATCAGTGAGGGGATCCCCAATTCACCCCTCCACTTT.